This T cell receptor (beta chain) was sequenced for a study of identical twins. General observations from the study: Rather than following the same donors, the conclusions depended on cross-sectional statistical analysis.

There are 12 residues in the CDR3. Deletions cut 5 bases from V and 10 bases from J, with 12 bases between. CDR1 and CDR2 (germline): LNHDA, SQIVND (reference sequence). Of note for this clonotype: Antigen: not known.

A universal primer site was created by template switching, with the cDNA bearing unique molecular identifiers. Each CDR3 protein gets one entry after TCRdb re-called the 5' RACE reads with MiXCR. The sample carries more than 350,000 distinct CDR3 sequences, approximately 8.7% recorded once. Specimen: naive T cells sorted from blood. This chain joins TRBV19 and TRBJ2-4; D is undetermined. The origin of this receptor is a woman aged 45-65 years in good health. CDR3 sequence reads: CASSQNTHIQYF. CDR3 nucleotides: TGTGCCAGTAGTCAGAACACGCATATTCAGTACTTC.